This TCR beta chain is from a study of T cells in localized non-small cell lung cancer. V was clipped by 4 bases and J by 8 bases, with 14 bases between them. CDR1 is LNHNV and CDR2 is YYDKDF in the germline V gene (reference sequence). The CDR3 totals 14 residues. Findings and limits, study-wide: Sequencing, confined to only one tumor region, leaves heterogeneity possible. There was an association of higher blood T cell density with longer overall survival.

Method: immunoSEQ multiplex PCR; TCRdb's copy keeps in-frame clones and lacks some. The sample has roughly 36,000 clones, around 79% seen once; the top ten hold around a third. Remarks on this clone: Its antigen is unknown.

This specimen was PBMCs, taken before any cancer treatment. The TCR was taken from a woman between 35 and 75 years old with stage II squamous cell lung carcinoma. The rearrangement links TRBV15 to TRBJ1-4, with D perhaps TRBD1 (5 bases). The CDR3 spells CATSTGTLKEKLFF. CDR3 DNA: TGTGCCACCAGCACCGGGACCCTAAAGGAAAAACTGTTTTTT.